A selection of T cell receptor beta chains follows, all from one sample in a study of control samples from healthy donors and cancer patients. Sequencing was performed with immunoSEQ multiplex PCR; in TCRdb, only in-frame clones are kept and a portion is missing. Here the sample spans some 39,000 clones, about 83% being singletons. The specimen was PBMCs. These receptors came from a woman in her sixties or seventies with lung cancer. Each CDR3 is given with its conserved first and last residue. Fields, in order: D gene, clone size, V gene, J gene, CDR3 DNA, CDR3 protein. D genes are given only for firm matches. Only some rows state a clone size, as once, few, many or a class for expanded clones.

d_call: -; clone_size: -; v_call: TRBV9; j_call: TRBJ2-2; cdr3_nt: TGTGCCAGCAGCATCACCGGACAGCCAGGAACCGGGGAGCTGTTTTTT; cdr3_aa: CASSITGQPGTGELFF
d_call: -; clone_size: -; v_call: TRBV9; j_call: TRBJ1-1; cdr3_nt: TGTGCCAGCAGCGCTGGAGTAGGGACTGAAGCTTTCTTT; cdr3_aa: CASSAGVGTEAFF
d_call: TRBD2; clone_size: -; v_call: TRBV9; j_call: TRBJ2-3; cdr3_nt: TGTGCCAGCAGCGTAGGGGGTAGCGGGGGTTTAGATACGCAGTATTTT; cdr3_aa: CASSVGGSGGLDTQYF
d_call: TRBD2; clone_size: once; v_call: TRBV27; j_call: TRBJ2-2; cdr3_nt: TGTGCCAGCAGTTTTTTGCGGGGGGATACGAACACCGGGGAGCTGTTTTTT; cdr3_aa: CASSFLRGDTNTGELFF
d_call: TRBD1; clone_size: -; v_call: TRBV15; j_call: TRBJ1-2; cdr3_nt: TGTGCCACCAGCAGAGGATCTCAGGGGGCCTACGGCTACACCTTC; cdr3_aa: CATSRGSQGAYGYTF
d_call: -; clone_size: few; v_call: TRBV12-3/TRBV12-4; j_call: TRBJ1-1; cdr3_nt: TGTGCCAGCAGTCATACCAATGTCCCTGAAGCTTTCTTT; cdr3_aa: CASSHTNVPEAFF
d_call: -; clone_size: once; v_call: TRBV2; j_call: TRBJ1-3; cdr3_nt: TGTGCCAGCAGTGAAAGAAGGAAAGACACCATATATTTT; cdr3_aa: CASSERRKDTIYF
d_call: -; clone_size: medium-sized; v_call: TRBV30; j_call: TRBJ1-3; cdr3_nt: TGTGCCCATGGGGGTCCTGGAAACACCATATATTTT; cdr3_aa: CAHGGPGNTIYF
d_call: -; clone_size: -; v_call: TRBV25-1; j_call: TRBJ1-2; cdr3_nt: TGTGCCAGCAGTGAATACGGACCCGGGGGGAGTAATGGCTACACCTTC; cdr3_aa: CASSEYGPGGSNGYTF
d_call: -; clone_size: -; v_call: TRBV7-8; j_call: TRBJ2-5; cdr3_nt: TGTGCCAGCAGCTTAGGAGGCCAAGAGACCCAGTACTTC; cdr3_aa: CASSLGGQETQYF
d_call: TRBD2; clone_size: -; v_call: TRBV7-8; j_call: TRBJ2-1; cdr3_nt: TGTGCCAGCAGCCCGGTGACTAGCGGACTACACAATGAGCAGTTCTTC; cdr3_aa: CASSPVTSGLHNEQFF
d_call: -; clone_size: -; v_call: TRBV5-4; j_call: TRBJ2-3; cdr3_nt: TGTGCCAGCAGCACGAGCACAGATACGCAGTATTTT; cdr3_aa: CASSTSTDTQYF
d_call: TRBD1; clone_size: -; v_call: TRBV19; j_call: TRBJ1-5; cdr3_nt: TGTGCCACCACTCCGGGACAGGGGTTGAGCAATCAGCCCCAGCATTTT; cdr3_aa: CATTPGQGLSNQPQHF
d_call: -; clone_size: -; v_call: TRBV19; j_call: TRBJ1-5; cdr3_nt: TGTGCCAGTAGCCCGGGGAGCTGGTTCAATCAGCCCCAGCATTTT; cdr3_aa: CASSPGSWFNQPQHF
d_call: -; clone_size: -; v_call: TRBV11-2; j_call: TRBJ1-3; cdr3_nt: TGTGCCAGCAGCTTTTTTGGAAACACCATATATTTT; cdr3_aa: CASSFFGNTIYF
d_call: -; clone_size: -; v_call: TRBV5-1; j_call: TRBJ1-1; cdr3_nt: TGCGCCAGTCAAAGGACCGACGAGACTGAAGCTTTCTTT; cdr3_aa: CASQRTDETEAFF
d_call: TRBD1; clone_size: -; v_call: TRBV7-2; j_call: TRBJ1-2; cdr3_nt: TGTGCCAGCAGCCCCCGCGACAGGGATGGCTACACCTTC; cdr3_aa: CASSPRDRDGYTF
d_call: TRBD1; clone_size: -; v_call: TRBV11-3; j_call: TRBJ2-3; cdr3_nt: TGTGCCAGCAGCTTAGGGGACAGAGTCACAGATACGCAGTATTTT; cdr3_aa: CASSLGDRVTDTQYF
d_call: TRBD1; clone_size: once; v_call: TRBV7-6; j_call: TRBJ2-1; cdr3_nt: TGTGCCAGCAGCCGACAGGGTGGCGATGAGCAGTTCTTC; cdr3_aa: CASSRQGGDEQFF
d_call: -; clone_size: -; v_call: TRBV3-1/TRBV3-2; j_call: TRBJ2-1; cdr3_nt: TGTGCCAGCAGCTACTCCCGCCAACAGGGAGGGGATGAGCAGTTCTTC; cdr3_aa: CASSYSRQQGGDEQFF
d_call: -; clone_size: -; v_call: TRBV19; j_call: TRBJ2-2; cdr3_nt: TGTGCCAGTAGTATAAGAGGGTTTGCCGGGGAGCTGTTTTTT; cdr3_aa: CASSIRGFAGELFF
d_call: TRBD1; clone_size: few; v_call: TRBV3-1/TRBV3-2; j_call: TRBJ1-1; cdr3_nt: TGTGCCAGCAGCCAAAGGGCAAAGACAGGGAAGATGATGAACACTGAAGCTTTCTTT; cdr3_aa: CASSQRAKTGKMMNTEAFF
d_call: -; clone_size: -; v_call: TRBV13; j_call: TRBJ2-1; cdr3_nt: TGTGCCAGCAGCTTCCCGACAGACAATGAGCAGTTCTTC; cdr3_aa: CASSFPTDNEQFF
d_call: -; clone_size: -; v_call: TRBV6-6; j_call: TRBJ2-5; cdr3_nt: TGTGCCAGCAGTTACAGGGCGGAGACCCAGTACTTC; cdr3_aa: CASSYRAETQYF
d_call: -; clone_size: -; v_call: TRBV9; j_call: TRBJ1-4; cdr3_nt: TGTGCCAGCAGCGTAGGGGAAGGGCGTGAAAAACTGTTTTTT; cdr3_aa: CASSVGEGREKLFF